The 32 T cell receptor beta chains below were found in one sample sequenced in a study of T cells expressing NK-cell markers. TCRdb reprocessed the 5' RACE reads, keeping one entry per CDR3 protein, no DNA. The specimen's table records fewer than 400,000 distinct CDR3 sequences. Sample: blood T cells: a sorted CD56 or NKG2C T cell subset, CD4+ or CD8+ T cells, or bulk PBMC T cells (not recorded which). Every receptor here comes from a man aged 18 to 69 in good health.

This sequence joins TRBV7-2 and TRBJ2-7. The germline CDR1 and CDR2 sequences are SGHTA and FQGNSA. This CDR3 has 11 residues. The CDR3 loop is CASSLAGEQYF.

CDR3 in amino acids: CASSLVGTSSYNEQFF. The chain links TRBV7-2 to TRBJ2-1; TCRdb reports TRBD1, a call that lacks DNA to check it against. Germline assignment: CDR1 SGHTA and CDR2 FQGNSA. This CDR3 is built from 16 residues. The entire variable domain, with the rest obtained from reference TRBV7-2 and TRBJ2-1, is as follows: GAGVSQSPSNKVTEKGKDVELRCDPISGHTALYWYRQSLGQGLEFLIYFQGNSAPDKSGLPSDRFSAERTGGSVSTLTIQRTQQEDSAVYLCASSLVGTSSYNEQFFGPGTRLTVL.

V gene TRBV19 combines with J gene TRBJ1-6; TCRdb selects TRBD1, and the lack of DNA leaves this call unchecked. The CDR3 loop spans 14 amino acids. CDR1 and CDR2 (germline): LNHDA, SQIVND (reference sequence). The chain's CDR3 is CASSRGTANSPLHF.

This chain uses TRBV7-9 with TRBJ1-3. Germline V gives CDR1 SEHNR, CDR2 FQNEAQ (reference sequence). The CDR3 totals 14 residues. CDR3: CASSSNLGGNTIYF.

This chain connects TRBV3-1 to TRBJ2-3. CDR1 is LGHDT, CDR2 YNNKEL, per germline (reference sequence). This CDR3 contains 13 residues. The chain's CDR3 is CASSLLSLRTQYF.

The chain uses TRBV28 and TRBJ2-7; TCRdb names TRBD1, which stays unverified in the absence of DNA. CDR3 size: 14 residues. CDR1 and CDR2 from the germline V gene are MDHEN and SYDVKM. This CDR3 is CASSLMGGGYEQYF.

The chain uses TRBV11-3 and TRBJ2-2; checking the TCRdb D call of TRBD2 is not possible without DNA. Germline CDR1 SGHNT, CDR2 YENEEA. The CDR3 runs 16 residues. This chain's CDR3 is CASSSAGTSGPGELFF.

The J gene is TRBJ2-7, the V gene TRBV12-3 or TRBV12-4; the D gene TCRdb calls, TRBD1, cannot be checked with no DNA. The CDR3 is 13 amino acids. CDR3 in amino acids: CASTLRTDGEQYF.

The CDR3 reads CASSPPGAARDTQYF. This chain links TRBV18 with TRBJ2-3; with no DNA, the TCRdb D assignment of TRBD1 cannot be verified. Germline V gives CDR1 KGHSH, CDR2 LQKENI. The CDR3 covers 15 residues.

This sequence joins TRBV5-1 and TRBJ2-7; the TCRdb D gene call, TRBD1, has no DNA to confirm it. The CDR3 is 12 amino acids. Germline V gives CDR1 SGHRS, CDR2 YFSETQ. The CDR3 protein is CAHWDGSYEQYF.

J is TRBJ1-5 and V is TRBV12-3 or TRBV12-4; TCRdb's D call of TRBD1 is untestable without DNA. The CDR3 sequence is 15 residues long. CDR3 loop: CASSGRGTGFQPQHF.

This chain connects TRBV11-3 to TRBJ2-2; TCRdb indicates TRBD1, and absent DNA this call remains unverified. This CDR3 is built from 16 residues. Germline V lookup: CDR1 SGHNT, CDR2 YENEEA. CDR3 residues: CASRREGQGMTGELFF.

The CDR3: CASRLESTEAFF. V and J are TRBV7-8 and TRBJ1-1. Per the germline V gene, CDR1 is SGHVS and CDR2 is FQNEAQ. The CDR3 consists of 12 residues.

This chain links TRBV3-1 with TRBJ1-2. This CDR3 is built from 16 residues. Germline-derived CDR1 and CDR2 are LGHDT and YNNKEL (reference sequence). This chain's CDR3 is CASSQDPGRTFYGYTF.

CDR3 protein: CASSLAKSGTAYGYTF. This chain joins TRBV5-1 and TRBJ1-2; absent DNA, TCRdb's TRBD1 call cannot be checked. Per the germline V gene, CDR1 is SGHRS and CDR2 is YFSETQ. This CDR3 spans 16 amino acids.

V gene TRBV20-1 combines with J gene TRBJ1-4; TCRdb reports TRBD1, a call that lacks DNA to check it against. CDR1 DFQATT and CDR2 SNEGSKA come from the germline V gene (reference sequence). This CDR3 spans 16 amino acids. The CDR3: CSAHPGQGAANEKLFF.

The chain recombines TRBV24-1 with TRBJ1-1. The CDR3 spans 17 residues. From germline, CDR1 is KGHDR and CDR2 SFDVKD. CDR3: CATSDSGGGEQGTEAFF.

The genes are TRBV6-1 and TRBJ1-2; TCRdb indicates TRBD1, and absent DNA this call remains unverified. CDR1 and CDR2 (germline): MNHNS, SASEGT. CDR3 length: 14 residues. CDR3 in amino acids: CASTNSGQGYGYTF.

The chain employs TRBV18 and TRBJ2-3; TCRdb's D call of TRBD1 is untestable without DNA. The CDR3 length is 15 residues. CDR1 KGHSH and CDR2 LQKENI come from the germline V gene. This CDR3 reads CASSLTQPGTDTQYF.

The chain carries TRBV18 and TRBJ2-5. The CDR3 length is 18 residues. CDR1 is KGHSH, CDR2 LQKENI, per germline. The CDR3 sequence: CASSHAAGRTAAKETQYF.

The rearrangement links TRBV29-1 to TRBJ2-2. Germline lookup yields CDR1 SQVTM and CDR2 ANQGSEA. This CDR3 region has 13 residues. CDR3 amino acids: CSVRTGRTGELFF.

The rearrangement uses TRBV28 and TRBJ2-7. The CDR3 spans 15 residues. CDR1 and CDR2 (germline): MDHEN, SYDVKM. The CDR3 region is CASSRILGSTYEQYF.

CDR3 residues: CASRATSGGVEKLFF. The chain links TRBV2 to TRBJ1-4; TCRdb picks TRBD1, but there is no DNA to check that call. Germline V gene lookup returns CDR1 SNHLY and CDR2 FYNNEI. The CDR3 runs 15 residues.

The CDR3 loop is CASSRWGAAYEQYF. The chain joins TRBV25-1 to TRBJ2-7; TCRdb lists TRBD1, though no DNA is available to test this call. CDR3 size: 14 residues. Germline V gene sequence: CDR1 MGHDK, CDR2 SYGVNS.

V is TRBV5-1 and J is TRBJ1-1. This CDR3 has 14 residues. Germline V gene sequence: CDR1 SGHRS, CDR2 YFSETQ. The CDR3 reads CASSSLEVRSEAFF.

The rearrangement uses TRBV11-2 and TRBJ2-5; TCRdb's D call, TRBD2, is unchecked because there is no DNA. This CDR3 comprises 19 residues. Germline V lookup: CDR1 SGHAT, CDR2 FQNNGV. CDR3 region: CASSLGDAGTRNRGETQYF.

CDR3 sequence reads: CASSLGQGLTQHF. The V and J genes are TRBV5-6 and TRBJ1-5; with no DNA, the TCRdb D assignment of TRBD1 cannot be verified. The germline CDR1 and CDR2 sequences are SGHDT and YYEEEE. This CDR3 is 13 amino acids long. Full variable domain (rest looked up from reference TRBV5-6 and TRBJ1-5): DAGVTQSPTHLIKTRGQQVTLRCSPKSGHDTVSWYQQALGQGPQFIFQYYEEEERQRGNFPDRFSGHQFPNYSSELNVNALLLGDSALYLCASSLGQGLTQHFGDGTRLSIL.

The V gene is TRBV9, the J gene TRBJ2-1. CDR3 length equals 13 residues. From germline, CDR1 is SGDLS and CDR2 YYNGEE. The CDR3 loop is CASSVESYNEQFF.

The rearrangement joins TRBV13 to TRBJ2-1; no DNA is available, so the TRBD1 call from TCRdb remains unchecked. Germline CDR1 and CDR2: PRHDT and FYEKMQ (reference sequence). This CDR3 contains 15 residues. The CDR3 loop reads CASSRQTGEYNEQFF.

The V call is TRBV6-1, the J call TRBJ2-1; TCRdb's assignment of TRBD1 cannot be checked, as there is no DNA. Germline values: CDR1 MNHNS, CDR2 SASEGT. This CDR3 is 14 amino acids long. This CDR3 is CASISGQGLGEQFF.

The V call is TRBV14, the J call TRBJ2-7; TCRdb's assignment of TRBD2 cannot be checked, as there is no DNA. There are 16 residues in the CDR3. From germline, CDR1 is SGHDN and CDR2 FVKESK. The CDR3: CASSQRTGVIPYEQYF.

The chain's CDR3 is CASSTLTGNVNSPLHF. This chain uses TRBV28 with TRBJ1-6; TCRdb indicates TRBD1, and absent DNA this call remains unverified. The CDR3 runs 16 residues. CDR1 and CDR2 from the germline V gene are MDHEN and SYDVKM.